These 6 T cell receptor beta chains originate from one sample sequenced in a study of T cells after somatic rescue of genetic block. Assay: immunoSEQ multiplex PCR; the TCRdb copy retains only in-frame clones and omits some. Of 110,000 or so clones in the sample, 75% to 95% are singletons; the top ten hold approximately 1.5%. What was sequenced was peripheral blood mononuclear cells (PBMCs). The source is a woman aged 18-29 years.

This chain uses TRBV30 with TRBJ1-1; D not resolved. The germline V gene has CDR1 GTSNPN and CDR2 SVGIG (reference sequence). The CDR3 spans 15 residues. V lost 0 bases, J lost 2 bases, and 13 bases lay in between. The CDR3 here is CAWSVLGGYNTEAFF. In DNA, the CDR3 is TGTGCCTGGAGTGTATTGGGAGGGTATAACACTGAAGCTTTCTTT.

The V and J genes are TRBV30 and TRBJ1-1; D gene unclear. Trimming left V 5 bases short and J 0 bases short, with 13 bases between. Per the germline V gene, CDR1 is GTSNPN and CDR2 is SVGIG (reference sequence). CDR3 size: 14 residues. The CDR3 is CAWWGGVMNTEAFF. In nucleotides, the CDR3 is TGTGCCTGGTGGGGTGGGGTCATGAACACTGAAGCTTTCTTT. Using reference TRBV30 and TRBJ1-1 for the parts outside the CDR3, the full variable domain is SQTIHQWPATLVQPVGSPLSLECTVEGTSNPNLYWYRQAAGRGLQLLFYSVGIGQISSEVPQNLSASRPQDRQFILSSKKLLLSDSGFYLCAWWGGVMNTEAFFGQGTRLTVV.

CDR3 in amino acids: CASSRTSGYYNEQFF. The CDR3 bases are TGTGCCAGCAGCCGGACTAGCGGGTACTACAATGAGCAGTTCTTC. V usage is TRBV6-5 and J usage is TRBJ2-1; TRBD2 aligns across 11 bases. The V segment lost 6 bases and the J segment 3 bases; nucleotides outside the gene matches: 4. The CDR3 is 15 amino acids. Germline V lookup: CDR1 MNHEY, CDR2 SVGAGI.

The chain joins TRBV7-9 to TRBJ1-4; tentative D call: TRBD1 (5 bases). The germline V gene encodes CDR1 SEHNR and CDR2 FQNEAQ (reference sequence). This CDR3 is built from 15 residues. V was cut by 8 bases and J by 9 bases, with 22 bases left in between. The DNA of the CDR3 is TGTGCCAGCGGGGCAGGGCCGGTCTTTAGGAAAAAACTGTTTTTT. Encoded protein: CASGAGPVFRKKLFF. Complete variable domain (other parts from reference TRBV7-9 and TRBJ1-4): DTGVSQNPRHKITKRGQNVTFRCDPISEHNRLYWYRQTLGQGPEFLTYFQNEAQLEKSRLLSDRFSAERPKGSFSTLEIQRTEQGDSAMYLCASGAGPVFRKKLFFGSGTQLSVL.

V and J are TRBV12-5 and TRBJ1-1; no reliable D call. Germline values: CDR1 LGHNT, CDR2 FRNRAP. The CDR3 runs 13 residues. V was trimmed by 6 bases and J by 5 bases, leaving 13 bases between them. CDR3 DNA: TGTGCTAGTGGGGTTTCTAGGTGGACTGAAGCTTTCTTT. This codes for CASGVSRWTEAFF.

J is TRBJ1-4 and V is TRBV6-5; TRBD1 matches at 7 bases. Germline V gene sequence: CDR1 MNHEY, CDR2 SVGAGI. CDR3 length: 15 residues. Unmatched junction bases numbered 15, after V lost 5 bases and J lost 12 bases. The CDR3 DNA sequence: TGTGCCAGCAGTGCTACGACAGGGCTCTTAAGAGAACTGTTTTTT. It encodes CASSATTGLLRELFF.